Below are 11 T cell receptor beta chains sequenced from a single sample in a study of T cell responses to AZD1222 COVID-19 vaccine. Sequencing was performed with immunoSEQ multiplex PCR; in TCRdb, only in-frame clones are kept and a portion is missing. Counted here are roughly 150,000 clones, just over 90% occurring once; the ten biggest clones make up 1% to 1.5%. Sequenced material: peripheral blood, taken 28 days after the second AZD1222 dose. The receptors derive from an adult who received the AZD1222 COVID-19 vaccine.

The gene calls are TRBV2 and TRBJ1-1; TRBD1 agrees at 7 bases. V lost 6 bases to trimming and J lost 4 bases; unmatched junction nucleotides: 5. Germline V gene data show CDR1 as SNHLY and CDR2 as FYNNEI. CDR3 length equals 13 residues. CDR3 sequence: CASRYQGVTEAFF. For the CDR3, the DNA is TGTGCCAGCAGGTATCAGGGGGTCACTGAAGCTTTCTTT. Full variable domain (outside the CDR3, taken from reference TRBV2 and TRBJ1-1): EPEVTQTPSHQVTQMGQEVILRCVPISNHLYFYWYRQILGQKVEFLVSFYNNEISEKSEIFDDQFSVERPDGSNFTLKIRSTKLEDSAMYFCASRYQGVTEAFFGQGTRLTVV.

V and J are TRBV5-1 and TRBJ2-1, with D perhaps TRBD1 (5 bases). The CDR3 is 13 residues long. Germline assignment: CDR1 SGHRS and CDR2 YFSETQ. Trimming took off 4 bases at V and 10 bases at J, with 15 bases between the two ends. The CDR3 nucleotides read TGCGCCAGCAGCCCTGAAGGGGCATACGAGCAGTTCTTC. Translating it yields CASSPEGAYEQFF.

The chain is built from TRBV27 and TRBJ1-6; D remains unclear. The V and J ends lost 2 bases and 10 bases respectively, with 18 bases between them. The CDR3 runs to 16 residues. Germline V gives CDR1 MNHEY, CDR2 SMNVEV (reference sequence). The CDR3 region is CASSLRAQGYISPLHF. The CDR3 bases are TGTGCCAGCAGTTTAAGGGCCCAAGGGTATATCTCACCCCTCCACTTT.

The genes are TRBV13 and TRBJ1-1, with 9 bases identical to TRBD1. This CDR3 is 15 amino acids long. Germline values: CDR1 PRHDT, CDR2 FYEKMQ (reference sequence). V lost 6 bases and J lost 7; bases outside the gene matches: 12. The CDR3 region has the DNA TGTGCCAGCAGGTACCAGACAGGGGGAAGGAGTGAAGCTTTCTTT. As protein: CASRYQTGGRSEAFF.

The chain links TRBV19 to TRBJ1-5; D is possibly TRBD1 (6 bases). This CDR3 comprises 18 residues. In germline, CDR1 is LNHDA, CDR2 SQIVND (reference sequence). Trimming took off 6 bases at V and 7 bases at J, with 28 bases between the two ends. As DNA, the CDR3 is TGTGCCAGTAGATCACCGATTCGCTACAGGGCAATGGGGCAGCCCCAGCATTTT. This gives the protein CASRSPIRYRAMGQPQHF.

The CDR3 is CASSQEGTNNAYGYTF. DNA for the CDR3: TGCGCCAGCAGCCAAGAGGGGACGAACAACGCTTATGGCTACACCTTC. The chain uses TRBV4-1 and TRBJ1-2; TRBD1 might be the D (5 bases). Germline V lookup: CDR1 MGHRA, CDR2 YSYEKL. This CDR3 region has 16 residues. Trimming took 0 bases from V and 5 from J, leaving 16 bases between them.

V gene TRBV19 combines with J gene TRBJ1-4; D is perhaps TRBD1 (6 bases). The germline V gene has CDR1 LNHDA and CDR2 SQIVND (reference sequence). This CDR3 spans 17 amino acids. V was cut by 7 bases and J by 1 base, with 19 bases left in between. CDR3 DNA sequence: TGTGCCAGTACGAAATTCTGGGGGCGCAGAACTAATGAAAAACTGTTTTTT. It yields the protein CASTKFWGRRTNEKLFF.

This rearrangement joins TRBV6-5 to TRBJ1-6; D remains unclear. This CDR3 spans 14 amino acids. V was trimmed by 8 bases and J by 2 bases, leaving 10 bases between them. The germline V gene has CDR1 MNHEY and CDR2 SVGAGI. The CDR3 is CASWPGPYNSPLHF. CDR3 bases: TGTGCCAGCTGGCCGGGCCCCTATAATTCACCCCTCCACTTT.

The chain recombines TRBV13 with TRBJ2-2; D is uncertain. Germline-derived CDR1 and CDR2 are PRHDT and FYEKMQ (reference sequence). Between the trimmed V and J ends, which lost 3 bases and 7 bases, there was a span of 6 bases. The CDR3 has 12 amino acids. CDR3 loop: CASSFSVGELFF. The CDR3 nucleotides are TGTGCCAGCAGCTTTTCTGTCGGGGAGCTGTTTTTT.

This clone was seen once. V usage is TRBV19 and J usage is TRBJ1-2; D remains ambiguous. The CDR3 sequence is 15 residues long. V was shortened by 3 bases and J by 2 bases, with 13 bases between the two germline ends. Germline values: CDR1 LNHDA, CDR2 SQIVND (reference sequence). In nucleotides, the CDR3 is TGTGCCAGTAGTATCGGGTCAGGACTGAACTATGGCTACACCTTC. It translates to CASSIGSGLNYGYTF.

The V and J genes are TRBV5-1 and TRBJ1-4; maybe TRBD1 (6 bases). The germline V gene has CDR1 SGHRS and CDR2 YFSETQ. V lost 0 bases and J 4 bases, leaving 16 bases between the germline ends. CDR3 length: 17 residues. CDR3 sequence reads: CASSLGAGAGYNEKLFF. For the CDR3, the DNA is TGCGCCAGCAGCTTGGGTGCGGGGGCCGGTTATAATGAAAAACTGTTTTTT.